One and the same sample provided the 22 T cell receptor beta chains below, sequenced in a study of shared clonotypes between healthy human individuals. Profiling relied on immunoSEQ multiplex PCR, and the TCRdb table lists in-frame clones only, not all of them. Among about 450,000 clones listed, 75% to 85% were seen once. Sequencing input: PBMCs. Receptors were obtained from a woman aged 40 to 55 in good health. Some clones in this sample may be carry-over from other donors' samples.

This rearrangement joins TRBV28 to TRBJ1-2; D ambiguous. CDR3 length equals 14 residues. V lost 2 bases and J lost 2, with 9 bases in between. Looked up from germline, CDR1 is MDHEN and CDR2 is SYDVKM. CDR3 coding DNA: TGTGCCAGCAGTTTAGGGAGCAGGAACTATGGCTACACCTTC. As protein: CASSLGSRNYGYTF.

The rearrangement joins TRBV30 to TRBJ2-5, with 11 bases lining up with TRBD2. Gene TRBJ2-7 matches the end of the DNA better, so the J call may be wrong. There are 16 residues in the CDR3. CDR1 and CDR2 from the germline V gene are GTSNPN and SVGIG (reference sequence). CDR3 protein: CAWSVRLAGGNYEQYF. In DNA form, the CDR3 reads TGTGCCTGGAGTGTTCGGCTAGCGGGAGGAAACTACGAGCAGTACTTC.

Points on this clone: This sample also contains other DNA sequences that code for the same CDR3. Here the CDR3 reads CASSFSGTGGADTQYF. The DNA of the CDR3 is TGCGCCAGCAGCTTCTCCGGGACAGGGGGTGCAGATACGCAGTATTTT. This chain joins TRBV5-1 and TRBJ2-3, with 11 bases fitting TRBD1. Germline trimming cut 2 bases from V and 4 bases from J; bases unmatched to any gene: 6. CDR1 is SGHRS, CDR2 YFSETQ, per germline. CDR3 size: 16 residues. Full variable domain (remainder filled in from reference TRBV5-1 and TRBJ2-3): KAGVTQTPRYLIKTRGQQVTLSCSPISGHRSVSWYQQTPGQGLQFLFEYFSETQRNKGNFPGRFSGRQFSNSRSEMNVSTLELGDSALYLCASSFSGTGGADTQYFGPGTRLTVL.

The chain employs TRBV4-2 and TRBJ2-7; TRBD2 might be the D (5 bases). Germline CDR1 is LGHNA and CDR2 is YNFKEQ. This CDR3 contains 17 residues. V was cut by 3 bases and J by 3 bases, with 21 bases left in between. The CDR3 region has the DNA TGTGCCAGCAGCCACAGCGCGGGCTTAGGAAATGTCTACGAGCAGTACTTC. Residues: CASSHSAGLGNVYEQYF.

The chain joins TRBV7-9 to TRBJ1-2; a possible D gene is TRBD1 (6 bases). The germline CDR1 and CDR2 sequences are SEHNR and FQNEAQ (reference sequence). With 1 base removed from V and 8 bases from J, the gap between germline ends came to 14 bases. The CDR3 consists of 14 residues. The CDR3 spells CASSLVGPGEGYTF. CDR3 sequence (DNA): TGTGCCAGCAGCTTAGTTGGGCCAGGGGAAGGCTACACCTTC.

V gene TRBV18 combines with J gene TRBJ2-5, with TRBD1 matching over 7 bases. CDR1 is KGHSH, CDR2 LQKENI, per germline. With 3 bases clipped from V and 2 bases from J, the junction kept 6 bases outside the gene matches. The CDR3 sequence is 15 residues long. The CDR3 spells CASSPRDRRQETQYF. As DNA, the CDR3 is TGTGCCAGCTCACCCCGGGACAGACGACAAGAGACCCAGTACTTC.

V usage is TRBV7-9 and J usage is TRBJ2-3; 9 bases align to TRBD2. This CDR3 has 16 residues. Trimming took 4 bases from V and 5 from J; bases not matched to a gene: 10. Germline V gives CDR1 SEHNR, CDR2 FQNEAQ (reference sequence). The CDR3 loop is CASSSRSGRGVDTQYF. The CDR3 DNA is TGTGCCAGCAGCTCCCGTAGCGGGAGAGGGGTAGATACGCAGTATTTT.

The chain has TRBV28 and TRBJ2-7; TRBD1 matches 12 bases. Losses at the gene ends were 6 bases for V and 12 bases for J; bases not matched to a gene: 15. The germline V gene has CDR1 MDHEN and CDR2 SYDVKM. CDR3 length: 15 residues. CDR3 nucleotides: TGTGCCAGCAGCTCGCCCGGGACAGGGGGCGTACTCGGGTACTTC. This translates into CASSSPGTGGVLGYF.

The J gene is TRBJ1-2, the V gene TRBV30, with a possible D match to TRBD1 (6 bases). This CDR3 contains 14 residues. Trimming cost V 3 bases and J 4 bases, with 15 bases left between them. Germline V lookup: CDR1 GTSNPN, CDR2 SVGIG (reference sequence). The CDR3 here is CAWSGQRWGYGYTF. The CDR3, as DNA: TGTGCCTGGAGCGGACAGCGGTGGGGCTATGGCTACACCTTC. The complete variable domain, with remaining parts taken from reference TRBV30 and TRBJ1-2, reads SQTIHQWPATLVQPVGSPLSLECTVEGTSNPNLYWYRQAAGRGLQLLFYSVGIGQISSEVPQNLSASRPQDRQFILSSKKLLLSDSGFYLCAWSGQRWGYGYTFGSGTRLTVV.

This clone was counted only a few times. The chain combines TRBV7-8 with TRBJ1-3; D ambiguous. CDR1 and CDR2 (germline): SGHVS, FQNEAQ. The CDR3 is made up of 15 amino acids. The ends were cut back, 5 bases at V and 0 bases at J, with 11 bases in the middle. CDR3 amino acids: CASSPFLSSGNTIYF. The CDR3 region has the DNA TGTGCCAGCAGCCCCTTTCTGTCCTCTGGAAACACCATATATTTT.

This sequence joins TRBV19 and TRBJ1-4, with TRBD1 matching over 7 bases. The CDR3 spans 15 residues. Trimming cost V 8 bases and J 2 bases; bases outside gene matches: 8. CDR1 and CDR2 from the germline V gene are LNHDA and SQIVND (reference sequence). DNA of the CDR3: TGTGCCAGTTCGGACTCACAGGGGACTAATGAAAAACTGTTTTTT. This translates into CASSDSQGTNEKLFF.

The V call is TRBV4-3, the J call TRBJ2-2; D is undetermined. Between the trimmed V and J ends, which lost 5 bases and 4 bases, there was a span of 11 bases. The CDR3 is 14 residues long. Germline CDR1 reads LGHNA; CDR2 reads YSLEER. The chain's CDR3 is CASSATPGTGELFF. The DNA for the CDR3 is TGCGCCAGCAGCGCCACCCCAGGCACCGGGGAGCTGTTTTTT.

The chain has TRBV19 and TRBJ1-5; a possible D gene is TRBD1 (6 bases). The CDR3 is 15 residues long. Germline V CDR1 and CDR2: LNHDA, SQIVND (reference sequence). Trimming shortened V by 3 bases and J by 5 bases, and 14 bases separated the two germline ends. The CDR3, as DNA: TGTGCCAGTAGTATTGAGGACAGCGGGTATCAGCCCCAGCATTTT. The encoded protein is CASSIEDSGYQPQHF.

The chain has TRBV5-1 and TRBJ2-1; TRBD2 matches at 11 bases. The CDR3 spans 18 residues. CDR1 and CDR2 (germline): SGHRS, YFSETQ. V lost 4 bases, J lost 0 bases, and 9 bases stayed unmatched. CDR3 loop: CASSLLAGGQGSYNEQFF. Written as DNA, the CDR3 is TGCGCCAGCAGCCTCTTAGCGGGAGGGCAAGGCTCCTACAATGAGCAGTTCTTC.

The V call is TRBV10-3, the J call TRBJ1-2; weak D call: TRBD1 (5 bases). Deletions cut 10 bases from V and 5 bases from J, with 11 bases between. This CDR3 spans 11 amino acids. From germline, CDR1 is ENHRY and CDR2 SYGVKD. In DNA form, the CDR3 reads TGTGCCACCGGGACTACTTATGGCTACACCTTC. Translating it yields CATGTTYGYTF.

CDR3 nucleotides: TGTGCCAGCAGTTTACGCCCTACAAGATACACTGAAGCTTTCTTT. This translates into CASSLRPTRYTEAFF. The V call is TRBV27, the J call TRBJ1-1; D is undetermined. The CDR3 has 15 residues. V lost 2 bases to trimming and J lost 3 bases, with 13 bases between them. Germline loops: CDR1 MNHEY, CDR2 SMNVEV (reference sequence).

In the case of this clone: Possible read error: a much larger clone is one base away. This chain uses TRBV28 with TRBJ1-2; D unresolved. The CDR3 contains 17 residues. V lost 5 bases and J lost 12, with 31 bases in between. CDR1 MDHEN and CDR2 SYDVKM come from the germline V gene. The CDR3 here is CASSKGFWVPEYMGDTF. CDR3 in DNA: TGTGCCAGCAGTAAGGGCTTCTGGGTCCCTGAGTATATGGGAGACACCTTC.

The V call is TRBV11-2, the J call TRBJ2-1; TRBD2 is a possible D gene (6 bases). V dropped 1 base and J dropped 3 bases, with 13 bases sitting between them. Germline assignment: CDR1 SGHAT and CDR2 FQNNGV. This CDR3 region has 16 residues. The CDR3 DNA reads TGTGCCAGCAGCTTAGTAGGCGGGACCAACTACAATGAGCAGTTCTTC. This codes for CASSLVGGTNYNEQFF.

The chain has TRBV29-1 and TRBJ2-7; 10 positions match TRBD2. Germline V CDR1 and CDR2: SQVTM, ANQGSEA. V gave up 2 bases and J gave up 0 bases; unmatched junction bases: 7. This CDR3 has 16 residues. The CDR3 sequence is CSVELEAGGSSYEQYF. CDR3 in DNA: TGCAGCGTTGAATTAGAAGCGGGAGGGAGCTCCTACGAGCAGTACTTC.

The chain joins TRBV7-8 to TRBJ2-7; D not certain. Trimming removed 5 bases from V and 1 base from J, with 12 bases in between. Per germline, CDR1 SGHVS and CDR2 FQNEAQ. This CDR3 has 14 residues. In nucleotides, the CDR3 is TGTGCCAGCAGCGCAACTCCAGGTTCCTACGAGCAGTACTTC. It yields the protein CASSATPGSYEQYF.

The CDR3 DNA is TGTGCCAGCAGCCCGCTTCGGACTAGCGACCTCAGGGAGACCCAGTACTTC. Translated: CASSPLRTSDLRETQYF. The V and J genes are TRBV27 and TRBJ2-5; 9 nucleotides line up with TRBD2. Looked up from germline, CDR1 is MNHEY and CDR2 is SMNVEV (reference sequence). The CDR3 extends over 17 amino acids. The V and J ends lost 6 bases and 5 bases, in that order; junction bases with no gene match: 16.

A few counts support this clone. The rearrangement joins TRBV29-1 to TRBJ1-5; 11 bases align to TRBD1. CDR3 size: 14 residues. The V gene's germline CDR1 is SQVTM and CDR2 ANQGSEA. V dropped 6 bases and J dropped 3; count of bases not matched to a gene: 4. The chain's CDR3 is CSVRTGGANQPQHF. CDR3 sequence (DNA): TGCAGCGTCCGGACAGGGGGCGCCAATCAGCCCCAGCATTTT.